Shown below are 10 T cell receptor beta chains from a single sample sequenced in a study of blood T cell repertoires in COVID-19. Data came from immunoSEQ multiplex PCR; TCRdb stores just in-frame clones and leaves some out. The sample gives 200,000 to 250,000 clones, about 89% of which show up once; more than 4.5% is in the top ten. The source material was peripheral blood. All receptors derive from a woman aged 40 to 55 with acute or convalescent COVID-19.

The chain joins TRBV5-5 to TRBJ1-5; 9 bases agree with TRBD1. CDR3 length: 16 amino acids. V was pared by 5 bases and J by 1 base, with 7 bases of the junction left unmatched. Germline loops: CDR1 SGHKS, CDR2 YYEKEE (reference sequence). The DNA of the CDR3 is TGTGCCAGCAGACCCGGGACAGGGAGCAGCAATCAGCCCCAGCATTTT. It is translated as CASRPGTGSSNQPQHF.

This chain connects TRBV6-5 to TRBJ1-5; TRBD1 matches 7 bases. V was clipped by 8 bases and J by 1 base; unmatched bases: 8. The CDR3 extends over 15 amino acids. Per germline, CDR1 MNHEY and CDR2 SVGAGI. The CDR3, as DNA: TGTGCCAGCCAGACAGGGATAGGGAGCAATCAGCCCCAGCATTTT. Translation: CASQTGIGSNQPQHF.

This rearrangement joins TRBV12-3 or TRBV12-4 to TRBJ1-1; D is perhaps TRBD1 (6 bases). The V gene lost 5 bases and the J gene lost 5 bases, with 12 bases spanning the gap. The CDR3 loop spans 13 amino acids. CDR3 protein: CASSRTDETEAFF. CDR3 DNA: TGTGCCAGCAGTAGGACAGATGAGACTGAAGCTTTCTTT.

The chain carries TRBV12-3 or TRBV12-4 and TRBJ2-2, with 9 bases identical to TRBD2. J was trimmed by 13 bases and V by 3 bases; bases with no gene match: 6. The CDR3 is made up of 13 amino acids. This CDR3 is CASSFRRGGGLFF. CDR3 DNA sequence: TGTGCCAGCAGTTTCCGGCGGGGGGGAGGGCTGTTTTTT.

The rearrangement joins TRBV9 to TRBJ2-5; a possible D gene is TRBD2 (5 bases). The CDR3 length is 14 residues. Germline CDR1 SGDLS, CDR2 YYNGEE. The V end lost 4 bases, the J end lost 4 bases, and 14 bases lay between the germline ends. The CDR3: CASSPRFSGETQYF. In DNA form, the CDR3 reads TGTGCCAGCAGCCCCCGGTTCAGCGGAGAGACCCAGTACTTC.

The V gene is TRBV5-4, the J gene TRBJ1-4; TRBD1 might be the D (5 bases). The length of the CDR3 is 14 residues. Trimming took 5 bases from V and 6 from J, leaving 14 bases between them. Germline CDR1 reads SGHNT; CDR2 reads YYREEE (reference sequence). Here the CDR3 reads CASSPGGFDEKLFF. In nucleotides, the CDR3 is TGTGCCAGCAGTCCGGGGGGTTTCGATGAAAAACTGTTTTTT.

CDR3 sequence: CASSNRGRDYGYTF. CDR3 coding DNA: TGTGCCAGTAGTAACAGGGGGCGAGACTATGGCTACACCTTC. The chain joins TRBV19 to TRBJ1-2, with 9 nucleotides matching TRBD1. After removal of 4 bases from V and 3 bases from J, the junction contained 3 bases not matched to a gene. Germline assignment: CDR1 LNHDA and CDR2 SQIVND (reference sequence). This CDR3 comprises 14 residues.

V and J are TRBV9 and TRBJ1-2; D ambiguous. The CDR3 loop spans 14 amino acids. V was shortened by 0 bases and J by 8 bases, with 14 bases between the two germline ends. The germline CDR1 and CDR2 sequences are SGDLS and YYNGEE. CDR3 bases: TGTGCCAGCAGCGTAGGGGCCGGCGAAAAAGGCTACACCTTC. Its protein is CASSVGAGEKGYTF.

V gene TRBV30 combines with J gene TRBJ2-2, with 10 nucleotides matching TRBD1. This CDR3 region has 14 residues. CDR1 and CDR2 (germline): GTSNPN, SVGIG (reference sequence). J was trimmed by 7 bases and V by 5 bases; bases with no gene match: 7. The CDR3 bases are TGTGCCTGGGGGGGACAGGGGCGAAACGGGGAGCTGTTTTTT. This encodes CAWGGQGRNGELFF. Drawing the rest from reference TRBV30 and TRBJ2-2, the complete variable domain is SQTIHQWPATLVQPVGSPLSLECTVEGTSNPNLYWYRQAAGRGLQLLFYSVGIGQISSEVPQNLSASRPQDRQFILSSKKLLLSDSGFYLCAWGGQGRNGELFFGEGSRLTVL.

The CDR3 spells CASSDGLSSGNTIYF. The CDR3 nucleotides read TGTGCCAGCTCAGACGGACTCAGCTCTGGAAACACCATATATTTT. The V call is TRBV18, the J call TRBJ1-3; D gene ambiguous. Germline CDR1 reads KGHSH; CDR2 reads LQKENI. Trimming pared 5 bases from V and 0 bases from J, leaving 11 bases between. The CDR3 has 15 amino acids.